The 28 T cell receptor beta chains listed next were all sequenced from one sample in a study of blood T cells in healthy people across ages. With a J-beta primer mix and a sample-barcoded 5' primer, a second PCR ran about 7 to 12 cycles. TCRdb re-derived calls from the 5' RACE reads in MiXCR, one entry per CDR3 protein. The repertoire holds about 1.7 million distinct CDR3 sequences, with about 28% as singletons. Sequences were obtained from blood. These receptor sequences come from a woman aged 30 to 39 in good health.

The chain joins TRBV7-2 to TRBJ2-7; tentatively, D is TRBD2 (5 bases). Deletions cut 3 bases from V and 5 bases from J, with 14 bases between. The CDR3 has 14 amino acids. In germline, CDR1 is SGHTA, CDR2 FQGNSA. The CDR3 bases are TGTGCCAGCAGCTTCACCCCGGGGAACAACGAGCAGTACTTC. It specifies CASSFTPGNNEQYF.

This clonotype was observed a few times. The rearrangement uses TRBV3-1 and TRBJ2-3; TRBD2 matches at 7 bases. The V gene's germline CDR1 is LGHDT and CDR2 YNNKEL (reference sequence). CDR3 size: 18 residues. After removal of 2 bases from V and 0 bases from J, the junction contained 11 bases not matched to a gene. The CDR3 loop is CASSQLTSLALSTDTQYF. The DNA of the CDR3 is TGTGCCAGCAGCCAACTAACCTCACTAGCGCTGAGCACAGATACGCAGTATTTT.

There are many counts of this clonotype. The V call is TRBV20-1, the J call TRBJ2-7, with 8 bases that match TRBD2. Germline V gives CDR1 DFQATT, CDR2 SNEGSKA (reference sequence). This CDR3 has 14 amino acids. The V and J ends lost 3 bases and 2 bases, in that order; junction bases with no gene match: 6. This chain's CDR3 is CSASGRAFPYEQYF. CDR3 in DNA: TGCAGTGCTAGCGGGAGGGCCTTCCCCTACGAGCAGTACTTC.

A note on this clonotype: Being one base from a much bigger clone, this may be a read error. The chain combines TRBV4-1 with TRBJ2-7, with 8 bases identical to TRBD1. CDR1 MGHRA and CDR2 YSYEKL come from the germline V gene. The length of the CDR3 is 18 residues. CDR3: CAGSHGAYAGTGSYEQYF. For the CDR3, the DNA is TGCGCCGGCAGCCACGGCGCCTACGCCGGGACAGGCTCCTACGAGCAGTACTTC.

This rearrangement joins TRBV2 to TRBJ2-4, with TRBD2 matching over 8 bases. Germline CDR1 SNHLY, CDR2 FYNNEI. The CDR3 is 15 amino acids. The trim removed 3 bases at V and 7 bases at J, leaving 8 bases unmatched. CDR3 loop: CASSDFRLARNIQYF. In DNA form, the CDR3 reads TGTGCCAGCAGTGATTTTCGACTAGCGAGGAACATTCAGTACTTC.

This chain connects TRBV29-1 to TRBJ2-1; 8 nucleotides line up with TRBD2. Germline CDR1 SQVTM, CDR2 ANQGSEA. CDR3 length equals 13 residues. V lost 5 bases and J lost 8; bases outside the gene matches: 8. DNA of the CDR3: TGCAGCGTTCGGGGGGGGCGCATCGATGAGCAGTTCTTC. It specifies CSVRGGRIDEQFF.

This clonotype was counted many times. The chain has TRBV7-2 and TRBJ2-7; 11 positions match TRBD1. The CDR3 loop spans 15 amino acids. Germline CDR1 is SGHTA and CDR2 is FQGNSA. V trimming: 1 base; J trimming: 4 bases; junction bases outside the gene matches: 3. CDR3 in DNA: TGTGCCAGCAGCTTAGGGACAGGGGGCCCATACGAGCAGTACTTC. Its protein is CASSLGTGGPYEQYF.

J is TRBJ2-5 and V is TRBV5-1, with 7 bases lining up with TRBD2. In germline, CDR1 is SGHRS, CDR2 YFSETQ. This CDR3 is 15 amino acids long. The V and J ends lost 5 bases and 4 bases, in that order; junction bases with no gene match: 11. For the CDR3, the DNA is TGCGCCAGCAGAGGGGTAGGCGGGAGAAGAGAGACCCAGTACTTC. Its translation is CASRGVGGRRETQYF.

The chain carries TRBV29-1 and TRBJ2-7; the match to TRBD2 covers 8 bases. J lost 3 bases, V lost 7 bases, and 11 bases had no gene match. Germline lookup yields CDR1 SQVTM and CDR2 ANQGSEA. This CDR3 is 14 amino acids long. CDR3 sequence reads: CSAQLAEVGYEQYF. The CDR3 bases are TGCAGCGCCCAACTAGCGGAGGTCGGCTACGAGCAGTACTTC.

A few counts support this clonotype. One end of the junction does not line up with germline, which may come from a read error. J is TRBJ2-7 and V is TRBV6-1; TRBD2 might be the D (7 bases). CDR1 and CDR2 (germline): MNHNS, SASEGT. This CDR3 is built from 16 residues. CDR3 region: CASSEAGTVGALEQYF. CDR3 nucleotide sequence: TGTGCCAGCAGCGAAGCGGGGACTGTGGGGGCCCTCGAGCAGTACTTC.

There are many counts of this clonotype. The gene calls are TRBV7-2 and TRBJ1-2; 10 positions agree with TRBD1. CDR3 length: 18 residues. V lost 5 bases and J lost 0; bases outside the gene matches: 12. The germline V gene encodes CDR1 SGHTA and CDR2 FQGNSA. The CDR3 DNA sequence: TGTGCCAGCAGCCTGACCGGACAGGGGGAAGCCCCTAACTATGGCTACACCTTC. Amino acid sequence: CASSLTGQGEAPNYGYTF.

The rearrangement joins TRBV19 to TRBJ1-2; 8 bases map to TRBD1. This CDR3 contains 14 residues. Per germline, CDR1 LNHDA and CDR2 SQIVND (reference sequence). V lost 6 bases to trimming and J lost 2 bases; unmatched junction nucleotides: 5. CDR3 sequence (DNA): TGTGCCAGTAGACACAGGGGGGAAAACTATGGCTACACCTTC. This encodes CASRHRGENYGYTF.

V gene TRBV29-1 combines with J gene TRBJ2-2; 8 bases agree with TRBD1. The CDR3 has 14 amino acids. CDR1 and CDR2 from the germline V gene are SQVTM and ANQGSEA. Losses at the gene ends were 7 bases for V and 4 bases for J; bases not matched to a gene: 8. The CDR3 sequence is CSATGQGGTGELFF. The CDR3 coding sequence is TGCAGCGCCACCGGACAGGGCGGCACCGGGGAGCTGTTTTTT.

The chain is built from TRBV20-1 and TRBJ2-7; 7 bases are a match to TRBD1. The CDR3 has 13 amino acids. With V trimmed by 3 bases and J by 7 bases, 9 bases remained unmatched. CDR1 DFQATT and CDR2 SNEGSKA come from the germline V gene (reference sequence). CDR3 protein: CSASKGAYNEQYF. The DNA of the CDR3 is TGCAGTGCTAGCAAGGGGGCCTACAATGAGCAGTACTTC.

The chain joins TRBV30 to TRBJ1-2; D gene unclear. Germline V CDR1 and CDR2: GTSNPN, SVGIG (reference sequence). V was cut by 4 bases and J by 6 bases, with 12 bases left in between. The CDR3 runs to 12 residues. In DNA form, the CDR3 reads TGTGCCTGGATGGTGGGGAACCATGGCTACACCTTC. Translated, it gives CAWMVGNHGYTF. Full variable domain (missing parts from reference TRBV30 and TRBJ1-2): SQTIHQWPATLVQPVGSPLSLECTVEGTSNPNLYWYRQAAGRGLQLLFYSVGIGQISSEVPQNLSASRPQDRQFILSSKKLLLSDSGFYLCAWMVGNHGYTFGSGTRLTVV.

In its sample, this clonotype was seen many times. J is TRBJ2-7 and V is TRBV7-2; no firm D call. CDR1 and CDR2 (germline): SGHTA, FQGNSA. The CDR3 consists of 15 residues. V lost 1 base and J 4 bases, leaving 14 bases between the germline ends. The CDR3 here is CASSLGSLDFYEQYF. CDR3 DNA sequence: TGTGCCAGCAGCTTAGGCAGTTTGGATTTTTACGAGCAGTACTTC.

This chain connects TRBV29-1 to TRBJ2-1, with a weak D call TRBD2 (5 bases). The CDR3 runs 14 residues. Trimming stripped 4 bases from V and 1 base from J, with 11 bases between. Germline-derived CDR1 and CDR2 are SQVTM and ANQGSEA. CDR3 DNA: TGCAGCGTTGTTGCGAGACTATCCTACAATGAGCAGTTCTTC. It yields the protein CSVVARLSYNEQFF.

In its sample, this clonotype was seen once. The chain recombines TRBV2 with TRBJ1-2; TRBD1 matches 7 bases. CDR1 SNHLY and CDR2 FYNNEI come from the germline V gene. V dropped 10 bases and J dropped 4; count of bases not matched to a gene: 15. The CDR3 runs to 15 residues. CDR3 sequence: CAKKRVSGQPYGYTF. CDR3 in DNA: TGTGCCAAAAAGAGGGTGTCGGGACAGCCCTATGGCTACACCTTC. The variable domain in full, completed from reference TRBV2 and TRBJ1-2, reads EPEVTQTPSHQVTQMGQEVILRCVPISNHLYFYWYRQILGQKVEFLVSFYNNEISEKSEIFDDQFSVERPDGSNFTLKIRSTKLEDSAMYFCAKKRVSGQPYGYTFGSGTRLTVV.

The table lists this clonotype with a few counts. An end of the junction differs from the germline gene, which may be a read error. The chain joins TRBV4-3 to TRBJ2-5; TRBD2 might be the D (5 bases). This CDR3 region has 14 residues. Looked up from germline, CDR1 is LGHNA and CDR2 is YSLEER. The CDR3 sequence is CASSQEGLPKTQYF. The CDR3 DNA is TGCGCCAGCAGCCAAGAAGGACTGCCCAAGACCCAGTACTTT.

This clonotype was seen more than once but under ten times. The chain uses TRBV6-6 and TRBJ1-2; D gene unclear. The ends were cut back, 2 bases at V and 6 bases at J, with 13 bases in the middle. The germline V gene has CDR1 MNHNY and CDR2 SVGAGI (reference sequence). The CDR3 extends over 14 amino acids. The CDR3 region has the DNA TGTGCCAGCAGTTACGTCGGACTAAACCATGGCTACACCTTC. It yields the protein CASSYVGLNHGYTF.

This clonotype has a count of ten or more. CDR3 sequence reads: CASSLAGLGPYEQYF. CDR3 nucleotides: TGTGCCAGCAGCTTAGCGGGACTAGGACCCTACGAGCAGTACTTC. J is TRBJ2-7 and V is TRBV7-2; the match to TRBD2 covers 8 bases. The CDR3 is 15 residues long. Looked up from germline, CDR1 is SGHTA and CDR2 is FQGNSA. V lost 0 bases and J lost 2; bases outside the gene matches: 3.

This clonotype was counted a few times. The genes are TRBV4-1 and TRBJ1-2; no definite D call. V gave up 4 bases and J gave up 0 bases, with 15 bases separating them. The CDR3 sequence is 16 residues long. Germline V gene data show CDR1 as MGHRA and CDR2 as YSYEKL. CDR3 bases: TGCGCCAGCAGCCCAGAACGGGCAGAGGCTAACTATGGCTACACCTTC. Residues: CASSPERAEANYGYTF.

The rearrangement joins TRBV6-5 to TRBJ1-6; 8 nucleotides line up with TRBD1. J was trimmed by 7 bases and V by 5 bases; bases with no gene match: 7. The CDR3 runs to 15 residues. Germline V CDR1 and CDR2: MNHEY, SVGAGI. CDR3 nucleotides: TGTGCCAGCAGTCACAGGGGGTTGCGAAATTCACCCCTCCACTTT. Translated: CASSHRGLRNSPLHF.

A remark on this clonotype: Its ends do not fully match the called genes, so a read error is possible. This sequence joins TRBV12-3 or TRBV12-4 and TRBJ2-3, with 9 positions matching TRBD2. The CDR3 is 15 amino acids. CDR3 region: CSSSLAGVTTDTQYF. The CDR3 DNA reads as TGTTCCAGCAGCTTAGCGGGGGTGACCACAGATACGCAGTATTTT.

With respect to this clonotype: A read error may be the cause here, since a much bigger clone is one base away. The CDR3 DNA sequence: TGCAGTGCTAGGGGGGGCAGACATGGCTACACCTTC. Translation gives CSARGGRHGYTF. The chain links TRBV20-1 to TRBJ1-2; D may be TRBD1 (6 bases). With 3 bases removed from V and 6 bases from J, the gap between germline ends came to 11 bases. This CDR3 region has 12 residues. Germline CDR1 is DFQATT and CDR2 is SNEGSKA (reference sequence).

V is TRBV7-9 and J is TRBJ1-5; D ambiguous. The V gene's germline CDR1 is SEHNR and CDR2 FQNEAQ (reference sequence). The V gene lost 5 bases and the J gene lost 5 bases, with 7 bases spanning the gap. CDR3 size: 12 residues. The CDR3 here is CASSPWDQPQHF. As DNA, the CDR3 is TGTGCCAGCAGCCCGTGGGATCAGCCCCAGCATTTT.

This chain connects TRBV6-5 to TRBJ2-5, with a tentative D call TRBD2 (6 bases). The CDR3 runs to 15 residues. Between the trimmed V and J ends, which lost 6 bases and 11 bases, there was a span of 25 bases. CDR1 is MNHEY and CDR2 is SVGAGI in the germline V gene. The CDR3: CASSRGLEEGNEQYF. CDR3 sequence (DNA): TGTGCCAGCAGCCGGGGACTGGAGGAGGGCAATGAGCAGTACTTC.

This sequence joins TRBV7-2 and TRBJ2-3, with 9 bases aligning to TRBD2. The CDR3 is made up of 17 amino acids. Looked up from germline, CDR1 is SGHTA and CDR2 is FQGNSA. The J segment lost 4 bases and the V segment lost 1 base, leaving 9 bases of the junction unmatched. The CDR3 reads CASSLVKAGGPSDTQYF. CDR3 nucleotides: TGTGCCAGCAGCTTAGTTAAGGCGGGAGGGCCTTCAGATACGCAGTATTTT.